Listed below are T cell receptor beta chains from one sample, sequenced in a study of spatial heterogeneity in lung cancer. TCRdb analysed the 5' RACE reads with MiXCR anew, one entry per CDR3 protein. Of more than 65,000 distinct CDR3 sequences listed, over 9.5% are singletons. The sample was PBMCs, taken at surgery. The source is a male donor with early-stage non-small cell lung cancer. CDR3s include the opening cysteine and the closing phenylalanine or tryptophan. A D gene is named only where the DNA matches it firmly. Rows may omit the clone size; those that give it use once, few, many or a size class.

CDR3nt | CDR3aa | j_gene | d_gene | abundance | v_gene
TGTGCCAGCAGCTTACCGGGGTCCTATGGCTACACCTTC | CASSLPGSYGYTF | TRBJ1-2 | . | . | TRBV7-9
TGTGCCAGCAGCCAAGGAGACCGACAGGGAATGAACACTGAAGCTTTCTTT | CASSQGDRQGMNTEAFF | TRBJ1-1 | TRBD1 | few | TRBV3-1
TGTGCCAGCAGTGGCGGGGCAGGGGCGAAGAACGAGCAGTACTTC | CASSGGAGAKNEQYF | TRBJ2-7 | . | many | TRBV7-9
TGTGCCAGCAGCTTGAGGGACAGGGCAAACACTGAAGCTTTCTTT | CASSLRDRANTEAFF | TRBJ1-1 | TRBD1 | few | TRBV5-4
TGCGCCAGCAGCCCAGAGACAGGGGGGATTGACACTGAAGCTTTCTTT | CASSPETGGIDTEAFF | TRBJ1-1 | TRBD1 | . | TRBV5-1
TGTGCCAGCTCTAGTAGGACGGAGGGTCCTGAAGCTTTCTTT | CASSSRTEGPEAFF | TRBJ1-1 | . | . | TRBV19
TGCAGCGTTGAATACGGGGGCGCCGACTATGGCTACACCTTC | CSVEYGGADYGYTF | TRBJ1-2 | . | many | TRBV29-1
TGTGCCAGCAGCCCGGAAGGCGGGAGGGCCACAGATACGCAGTATTTT | CASSPEGGRATDTQYF | TRBJ2-3 | TRBD2 | few | TRBV5-5
TGTGCCAGCAGTGGAATCCAGACAGGGTCAACAGATACGCAGTATTTT | CASSGIQTGSTDTQYF | TRBJ2-3 | TRBD1 | . | TRBV2
TGTGCCAGCAGCTTATCCATAAGGGGCAAGGGTGGCTCGGACGAGCAGTACTTC | CASSLSIRGKGGSDEQYF | TRBJ2-7 | . | few | TRBV7-6
TGTGCCAGTAGTCTAGGGACTGTAGAGGATCAGCCCCAGCATTTT | CASSLGTVEDQPQHF | TRBJ1-5 | . | many | TRBV19